The 20 T cell receptor beta chains below all came from one sample that was sequenced in a study of T cell changes during pregnancy in multiple sclerosis. Clones were sequenced by immunoSEQ multiplex PCR, and TCRdb holds only the in-frame ones, with some missing. In the table there are 65,000 to 75,000 clones, roughly nine tenths of which are singletons. The sample here was peripheral blood, taken in the second trimester of pregnancy. These receptors were collected from a female donor with multiple sclerosis, enrolled in a pregnancy study.

The chain combines TRBV7-9 with TRBJ1-2; TRBD1 aligns across 7 bases. In germline, CDR1 is SEHNR, CDR2 FQNEAQ (reference sequence). The V segment lost 1 base and the J segment 8 bases; nucleotides outside the gene matches: 10. The length of the CDR3 is 15 residues. The CDR3 region has the DNA TGTGCCAGCAGCTTAGACGTTAGGGGACAGCGCGGCTACACCTTC. Protein product: CASSLDVRGQRGYTF.

The rearrangement joins TRBV7-8 to TRBJ1-3, with 8 positions matching TRBD1. The germline V gene has CDR1 SGHVS and CDR2 FQNEAQ. The V gene end was trimmed by 3 bases and the J gene end by 3 bases; junction bases not matched to a gene: 4. CDR3 length equals 15 residues. The chain's CDR3 is CASSFSGGGGNTIYF. Written as DNA, the CDR3 is TGTGCCAGCAGCTTTTCAGGGGGCGGTGGAAACACCATATATTTT.

The chain joins TRBV5-5 to TRBJ2-7; D is ambiguous. The CDR3 totals 15 residues. With 0 bases removed from V and 2 bases from J, the gap between germline ends came to 12 bases. CDR1 SGHKS and CDR2 YYEKEE come from the germline V gene (reference sequence). CDR3 sequence: CASSLASGKTYEQYF. CDR3 nucleotide sequence: TGTGCCAGCAGCTTGGCGTCAGGAAAGACCTACGAGCAGTACTTC.

The chain combines TRBV5-4 with TRBJ2-7; D gene unclear. The CDR3 runs to 11 residues. Between the trimmed V and J ends, which lost 9 bases and 2 bases, there was a span of 9 bases. The germline CDR1 and CDR2 sequences are SGHNT and YYREEE (reference sequence). The CDR3 region has the DNA TGTGCCACTTCGACACCCTACGAGCAGTACTTC. Translating it yields CATSTPYEQYF.

A single count supports this clone. The CDR3 is CASSLSQGDQDTQYF. CDR3 nucleotides: TGTGCCAGCAGCCTATCACAGGGGGATCAAGATACGCAGTATTTT. The gene calls are TRBV4-2 and TRBJ2-3, with 8 bases identical to TRBD1. The trim removed 4 bases at V and 5 bases at J, leaving 8 bases unmatched. Germline-derived CDR1 and CDR2 are LGHNA and YNFKEQ. CDR3 length: 15 residues.

The V and J genes are TRBV7-6 and TRBJ2-2, with D possibly matching TRBD1 (5 bases). This CDR3 contains 17 residues. Germline CDR1 and CDR2: SGHVS and FNYEAQ. The V gene lost 1 base and the J gene lost 2 bases, with 14 bases spanning the gap. The CDR3 DNA reads as TGTGCCAGCAGCTTAGTCCTCGAGACAGACAACACCGGGGAGCTGTTTTTT. Residues: CASSLVLETDNTGELFF.

The J gene is TRBJ2-7, the V gene TRBV11-2; 10 positions match TRBD2. Germline-derived CDR1 and CDR2 are SGHAT and FQNNGV. CDR3 size: 15 residues. Trimming at V came to 4 bases and at J to 5 bases, leaving 8 bases not matched to a gene. DNA for the CDR3: TGTGCCAGCAGCTGGGCTAGCGGGAGCCCCAACGAGCAGTACTTC. It specifies CASSWASGSPNEQYF.

This chain uses TRBV21-1 with TRBJ2-7; TRBD2, as called in the table, went unchecked against the DNA. TRBV21-1 is a pseudogene. This CDR3 region has 15 residues. The CDR3: CASSIRTSDTYEQYF. For the CDR3, the DNA is TGTGCCAGCAGCATACGGACTAGCGATACCTACGAGCAGTACTTC.

The J gene is TRBJ1-1, the V gene TRBV30; maybe TRBD1 (5 bases). CDR3 length: 14 amino acids. Germline lookup yields CDR1 GTSNPN and CDR2 SVGIG (reference sequence). Trimming shortened V by 2 bases and J by 4 bases, and 14 bases separated the two germline ends. CDR3 sequence (DNA): TGTGCCTGGAGTCTTACAGGTGGCCTCACTGAAGCTTTCTTT. It encodes CAWSLTGGLTEAFF.

V and J are TRBV6-5 and TRBJ2-7; D perhaps matches TRBD2 (6 bases). Germline V CDR1 and CDR2: MNHEY, SVGAGI. V was cut by 0 bases and J by 2 bases, with 11 bases left in between. The CDR3 has 15 amino acids. The CDR3, as DNA: TGTGCCAGCAGTTACTCCTCGGGAGCCCCCTACGAGCAGTACTTC. Residues: CASSYSSGAPYEQYF.

The chain joins TRBV7-9 to TRBJ2-1, with 11 bases lining up with TRBD2. The germline CDR1 and CDR2 sequences are SEHNR and FQNEAQ (reference sequence). The CDR3 has 16 amino acids. Trimming removed 0 bases from V and 4 bases from J; junction bases left unmatched: 2. The CDR3 protein is CASSLARTSGYNEQFF. The CDR3 nucleotides read TGTGCCAGCAGCTTAGCCCGGACTAGCGGGTACAATGAGCAGTTCTTC.

V usage is TRBV27 and J usage is TRBJ2-3, with 8 bases aligning to TRBD2. V lost 5 bases to trimming and J lost 2 bases; unmatched junction nucleotides: 9. This CDR3 has 16 residues. Looked up from germline, CDR1 is MNHEY and CDR2 is SMNVEV (reference sequence). This CDR3 is CASSIEPGGDTDTQYF. CDR3 nucleotides: TGTGCCAGCAGTATTGAGCCGGGGGGGGACACAGATACGCAGTATTTT.

The V gene is TRBV9, the J gene TRBJ2-2, with TRBD1 matching 9 bases. V dropped 4 bases and J dropped 6; count of bases not matched to a gene: 13. The CDR3 extends over 17 amino acids. The germline gives CDR1 SGDLS, CDR2 YYNGEE. The CDR3 DNA reads as TGTGCCAGCAGCCCGGGGGGTGGGACAGGGAGACCCGGGGAGCTGTTTTTT. Translated: CASSPGGGTGRPGELFF.

The chain combines TRBV30 with TRBJ2-1; 15 bases match TRBD2. J lost 8 bases, V lost 4 bases, and 6 bases had no gene match. The CDR3 is made up of 15 amino acids. CDR1 and CDR2 (germline): GTSNPN, SVGIG (reference sequence). The CDR3 nucleotides read TGTGCCTGGACTCGGACTAGCGGGGGGGCCCATGAGCAGTTCTTC. It translates to CAWTRTSGGAHEQFF.

The CDR3 sequence is CAWTGGGHGYTF. DNA of the CDR3: TGTGCCTGGACTGGGGGGGGGCATGGCTACACCTTC. V usage is TRBV30 and J usage is TRBJ1-2, with D perhaps matching TRBD1 (6 bases). The CDR3 loop spans 12 amino acids. V was cut by 4 bases and J by 6 bases, with 12 bases left in between. The germline V gene encodes CDR1 GTSNPN and CDR2 SVGIG (reference sequence).

The rearrangement joins TRBV10-3 to TRBJ2-1, with D unclear. This CDR3 spans 17 amino acids. Germline V gene lookup returns CDR1 ENHRY and CDR2 SYGVKD. V dropped 6 bases and J dropped 0 bases, with 18 bases sitting between them. The CDR3 DNA is TGTGCCATCAGACGGTTGCCCTCGCGGTCCTCCTACAATGAGCAGTTCTTC. Its protein is CAIRRLPSRSSYNEQFF.

The chain employs TRBV4-1 and TRBJ2-7; the match to TRBD1 covers 10 bases. This CDR3 has 17 amino acids. Germline V gene lookup returns CDR1 MGHRA and CDR2 YSYEKL. Trimming cost V 3 bases and J 3 bases; bases outside gene matches: 11. The CDR3 sequence: CASSHEPGTGVSYEQYF. The CDR3 DNA follows: TGCGCCAGCAGCCACGAACCCGGGACAGGGGTGAGCTACGAGCAGTACTTC.

The chain couples TRBV19 to TRBJ2-1; 8 bases align to TRBD1. This CDR3 is built from 15 residues. The trim removed 3 bases at V and 6 bases at J, leaving 7 bases unmatched. Looked up from germline, CDR1 is LNHDA and CDR2 is SQIVND (reference sequence). The DNA of the CDR3 is TGTGCCAGTAGTATCCGGACAGGGTCTGGCAATGAGCAGTTCTTC. Encoded protein: CASSIRTGSGNEQFF.

The chain couples TRBV12-5 to TRBJ2-5, with unresolved D. The length of the CDR3 is 13 residues. CDR1 is LGHNT, CDR2 FRNRAP, per germline. Trimming shortened V by 5 bases and J by 5 bases, and 12 bases separated the two germline ends. CDR3 in amino acids: CASGPSWSETQYF. CDR3 DNA: TGTGCTAGTGGTCCCTCATGGAGTGAGACCCAGTACTTC.

V gene TRBV2 combines with J gene TRBJ2-1; 14 bases are a match to TRBD2. This CDR3 comprises 15 residues. CDR1 and CDR2 from the germline V gene are SNHLY and FYNNEI. J gave up 10 bases and V 3 bases, and 5 bases lay outside the gene matches. The CDR3 sequence is CASSETSGRAGEQFF. For the CDR3, the DNA is TGTGCCAGCAGTGAGACTAGCGGGAGGGCGGGGGAGCAGTTCTTC. The complete variable domain, with remaining parts taken from reference TRBV2 and TRBJ2-1, reads EPEVTQTPSHQVTQMGQEVILRCVPISNHLYFYWYRQILGQKVEFLVSFYNNEISEKSEIFDDQFSVERPDGSNFTLKIRSTKLEDSAMYFCASSETSGRAGEQFFGPGTRLTVL.